Listed here are 9 T cell receptor beta chains from one sample, sequenced in a study of beta chain features in type 1 diabetes. The entirety of the isolated RNA underwent reverse transcription, so expressed TCRB transcripts were sequenced. Some clones are missing from TCRdb's copy, which holds only in-frame ones; the method was immunoSEQ multiplex PCR. Here the sample spans about 130,000 clones, 9.2% being singletons. The sequenced material came from central memory CD4+ T cells from blood. The receptors were gathered from a man aged 18 to 29 in good health.

V is TRBV5-8 and J is TRBJ2-7, with unresolved D. The V gene lost 0 bases and the J gene lost 2 bases, with 9 bases spanning the gap. Germline V gene lookup returns CDR1 SGHTS and CDR2 YDEGEE. The CDR3 sequence is 14 residues long. The CDR3 region is CASSLDSHPYEQYF. For the CDR3, the DNA is TGTGCCAGCAGCTTGGACTCCCATCCCTACGAGCAGTACTTC.

The rearrangement links TRBV7-2 to TRBJ2-5, with 13 bases fitting TRBD2. V shed 4 bases and J 5 bases; nucleotides not matched to a gene: 4. CDR1 and CDR2 (germline): SGHTA, FQGNSA. The CDR3 has 15 residues. The CDR3 loop reads CASSSGTSGVETQYF. CDR3 bases: TGTGCCAGCAGCTCGGGGACTAGCGGGGTGGAGACCCAGTACTTC. Full variable domain (missing parts from reference TRBV7-2 and TRBJ2-5): GAGVSQSPSNKVTEKGKDVELRCDPISGHTALYWYRQSLGQGLEFLIYFQGNSAPDKSGLPSDRFSAERTGGSVSTLTIQRTQQEDSAVYLCASSSGTSGVETQYFGPGTRLLVL.

The chain carries TRBV7-2 and TRBJ1-6, with D unresolved. Trimming took off 3 bases at V and 7 bases at J, with 13 bases between the two ends. CDR1 and CDR2 from the germline V gene are SGHTA and FQGNSA. The CDR3 has 15 amino acids. CDR3 residues: CASSFPPGENSPLHF. Here the CDR3 DNA reads TGTGCCAGCAGCTTTCCCCCCGGGGAAAATTCACCCCTCCACTTT.

As concerns this clone: Other nucleotide sequences in the sample specify the same CDR3. J is TRBJ1-5 and V is TRBV19; 11 bases agree with TRBD1. This CDR3 comprises 15 residues. Germline V gene data show CDR1 as LNHDA and CDR2 as SQIVND (reference sequence). V was clipped by 3 bases and J by 4 bases; unmatched bases: 2. CDR3 coding DNA: TGTGCCAGTAGTATGGGGACAGGGGGGAATCAGCCCCAGCATTTT. It codes for CASSMGTGGNQPQHF.

Only one count was recorded for this clone. The chain combines TRBV6-5 with TRBJ1-6; D is ambiguous. Germline CDR1 is MNHEY and CDR2 is SVGAGI. V lost 8 bases and J lost 0, with 5 bases in between. The CDR3 spans 13 residues. In DNA, the CDR3 is TGTGCCAGCCGAGTCTCCTATAATTCACCCCTCCACTTT. Residues: CASRVSYNSPLHF.

This clone was counted between two and nine times. The chain links TRBV5-4 to TRBJ2-4, with 8 bases identical to TRBD1. The CDR3 extends over 13 amino acids. With V trimmed by 4 bases and J by 8 bases, 5 bases remained unmatched. Germline CDR1 reads SGHNT; CDR2 reads YYREEE (reference sequence). CDR3 nucleotides: TGTGCCAGCAGCGCGACAGGGGTCGACATTCAGTACTTC. Residues: CASSATGVDIQYF.

There are a few counts of this clone. The CDR3 nucleotides are TGTGCCAGCAGCTTAGATGGGAGGAAAGCTTTCTTT. Translation: CASSLDGRKAFF. V gene TRBV11-3 combines with J gene TRBJ1-1; D is ambiguous. The CDR3 runs to 12 residues. Trimming shortened V by 0 bases and J by 9 bases, and 8 bases separated the two germline ends. Germline V gene data show CDR1 as SGHNT and CDR2 as YENEEA.

The V gene is TRBV5-1, the J gene TRBJ2-1; TRBD2 matches 12 bases. J was trimmed by 5 bases and V by 3 bases; bases with no gene match: 6. CDR1 is SGHRS, CDR2 YFSETQ, per germline. This CDR3 comprises 16 residues. CDR3 sequence reads: CASSWRLAGEHNEQFF. The CDR3 nucleotides read TGCGCCAGCAGCTGGAGACTAGCGGGGGAACACAATGAGCAGTTCTTC. The full variable domain, completed using reference TRBV5-1 and TRBJ2-1, is KAGVTQTPRYLIKTRGQQVTLSCSPISGHRSVSWYQQTPGQGLQFLFEYFSETQRNKGNFPGRFSGRQFSNSRSEMNVSTLELGDSALYLCASSWRLAGEHNEQFFGPGTRLTVL.

This clone turned up a few times. This chain links TRBV7-8 with TRBJ2-1, with a weak D call TRBD2 (7 bases). V lost 4 bases to trimming and J lost 4 bases, with 17 bases between them. Germline CDR1 reads SGHVS; CDR2 reads FQNEAQ. The length of the CDR3 is 16 residues. CDR3 bases: TGTGCCAGCAGCTCAGGTCCGGGGGGCGGATACAATGAGCAGTTCTTC. It translates to CASSSGPGGGYNEQFF.